Listed below are T cell receptor beta chains from one sample, sequenced in a study of cytomegalovirus exposure and HLA in healthy donors. The table came from immunoSEQ multiplex PCR; TCRdb's copy has only in-frame clones and leaves some out. This sample has around 140,000 clones, with 60% to 85% found just once. Input material: PBMCs. The receptors were sampled from a middle-aged man in good health and CMV-seropositive. Each CDR3 is given with its conserved first and last residue. D genes are given only for firm matches. Some rows mark clone size as missing; the rest say once, few, many or name a class of expanded clone.

-	-	TRBV6-6	TRBJ2-1	TGTGCCAGCAGCCCCGCGCTAGCGAGGGGTAACAATGAGCAGTTCTTC	CASSPALARGNNEQFF
-	TRBD2	TRBV27	TRBJ2-3	TGTGCCAGCAGTTCCCACCGGACTAGCGGGATCACAGATACGCAGTATTTT	CASSSHRTSGITDTQYF
-	TRBD1	TRBV4-2	TRBJ2-7	TGTGCCAGCAGCCAAGATAGGGGACAGGGCTCCTACGAGCAGTACTTC	CASSQDRGQGSYEQYF
-	-	TRBV10-1	TRBJ1-3	TGCGCCAGCTTCCGAGAGGCGGGCTCTGGAAACACCATATATTTT	CASFREAGSGNTIYF
once	-	TRBV27	TRBJ2-7	TGTGCCAGCAGTTCCAGGGTTCCAACCTACGAGCAGTACTTC	CASSSRVPTYEQYF
-	TRBD1	TRBV7-9	TRBJ2-5	TGTGCCAGCAGCCTTGGGACAGGGATTGGGGAGCAGTACTTC	CASSLGTGIGEQYF
-	TRBD2	TRBV30	TRBJ2-5	TGTGCCTGGAGGGGAACTAGCGGGAGAGGGGAGACCCAGTACTTC	CAWRGTSGRGETQYF
many	TRBD1	TRBV25-1	TRBJ2-5	TGTGCCAGCAGTGAAAGGGGGCACGGGGAGACCCAGTACTTC	CASSERGHGETQYF
-	-	TRBV19	TRBJ1-2	TGTGCCAGTAGTATTTCAGGGCAGAATGGCTACACCTTC	CASSISGQNGYTF
-	-	TRBV19	TRBJ2-3	TGTGCCAGTAGTATTCGGTTCACAGATACGCAGTATTTT	CASSIRFTDTQYF
once	-	TRBV9	TRBJ1-1	TGTGCCAGCAGTCCATACTCCGCTTATAACGCGAACACTGAAGCTTTCTTT	CASSPYSAYNANTEAFF
-	-	TRBV6-1	TRBJ1-1	TGTGCCAGCAGTGGAGGTCAGGGTCTCGCTGAAGCTTTCTTT	CASSGGQGLAEAFF
-	TRBD1	TRBV18	TRBJ1-5	TGTGCCAGCTCATCGGGACAGGCTTTCAATCAGCCCCAGCATTTT	CASSSGQAFNQPQHF
-	-	TRBV7-9	TRBJ2-1	TGTGCCTCCATCCCCAGGTCCTACTCCTACAATGAGCAGTTCTTC	CASIPRSYSYNEQFF
once	-	TRBV6-5	TRBJ2-7	TGTGCCAGCAGTTACTCGGAGTTGCTAGCGCAGTACGAGCAGTACTTC	CASSYSELLAQYEQYF
few	TRBD1	TRBV27	TRBJ1-2	TGTGCCAGCAGTTTAAGGGCAGGGGGCGGCTACACCTTC	CASSLRAGGGYTF
-	-	TRBV5-1	TRBJ2-5	TGCGCCAGCAGCCCGAGAGTCGATTACAGGGTTGGAGAGACCCAGTACTTC	CASSPRVDYRVGETQYF
few	TRBD1	TRBV29-1	TRBJ2-7	TGCAGCGTCATCTGGTGGGACAGGGGCTCCTACGAGCAGTACTTC	CSVIWWDRGSYEQYF
-	-	TRBV29-1	TRBJ2-3	TGCAGCGCACGGACAGGCACAGATACGCAGTATTTT	CSARTGTDTQYF
-	-	TRBV7-9	TRBJ2-1	TGTGCCAGCAGCCCACCAGACAGGAGGACCTACAATGAGCAGTTCTTC	CASSPPDRRTYNEQFF
-	-	TRBV6-1	TRBJ2-6	TGTGCCAGCAGTGTTCGGTACTCTGGGGCCAACGGCCTGACTTTC	CASSVRYSGANGLTF
once	TRBD1	TRBV5-6	TRBJ1-6	TGTGCCAGCAGCGGTAGACAGGGAACGAATTCACCCCTCCACTTT	CASSGRQGTNSPLHF
-	TRBD1	TRBV23-1	TRBJ1-1	TGCGCCAGCAGAGAAGGAGGGACAGGGAAGATGCTTGAAGCTTTCTTT	CASREGGTGKMLEAFF
-	-	TRBV15	TRBJ1-2	TGTGCCACCAGCAGAGGTGGTACAGGAAACTATGGCTACACCTTC	CATSRGGTGNYGYTF
medium-sized	TRBD1	TRBV5-6	TRBJ2-7	TGTGCCAGCAGTTATGGGACAGTCCCGCAGTACTTC	CASSYGTVPQYF
once	-	TRBV28	TRBJ2-7	TGTGCCAGCAGATTCCAGGGCGGCGAGCAGTACTTC	CASRFQGGEQYF
-	-	TRBV7-2	TRBJ2-2	TGTGCCAGCAGCGTCCGAGTCGGGGAGCTGTTTTTT	CASSVRVGELFF
-	TRBD1	TRBV5-4	TRBJ1-1	TGTGCCAGCAGGGCCCAGACAGGGGCGAACACTGAAGCTTTCTTT	CASRAQTGANTEAFF
-	TRBD1	TRBV7-9	TRBJ1-2	TGTGCCAGCAGCGAAGGGGGCCATGGCTACACCTTC	CASSEGGHGYTF
-	TRBD1	TRBV18	TRBJ1-1	TGTGCCAGCTCACCATCCGGGACAGGGGGCGGAGGTGAAGCTTTCTTT	CASSPSGTGGGGEAFF
-	-	TRBV9	TRBJ2-5	TGTGCCAGCAGCGTAGGGCAGGGACAAGAGACCCAGTACTTC	CASSVGQGQETQYF
-	-	TRBV5-6	TRBJ2-3	TGTGCCAGCAGCTTGGGGTACAGGGTCACAGATACGCAGTATTTT	CASSLGYRVTDTQYF
-	-	TRBV5-6	TRBJ2-1	TGTGCCAGCAGCTCAGGACTGGCGTACAATGAGCAGTTCTTC	CASSSGLAYNEQFF
few	TRBD1	TRBV10-3	TRBJ2-1	TGTGCCATCAGTCCCTCGACAGGGGAACCCACAAATGAGCAGTTCTTC	CAISPSTGEPTNEQFF
-	TRBD2	TRBV6-4	TRBJ2-3	TGTGCCAGCAGTGCGGGAGGGCCCACAGATACGCAGTATTTT	CASSAGGPTDTQYF
-	-	TRBV28	TRBJ2-1	TGTGCCAGCAGTTTACCAGCCGGAAGGGGTCAGTTCTTC	CASSLPAGRGQFF
-	TRBD1	TRBV27	TRBJ1-2	TGTGCCAGCAGTTTGGGGACAGGGGGCTTCTATGGCTACACCTTC	CASSLGTGGFYGYTF
-	-	TRBV7-8	TRBJ1-5	TGTGCCAGCAGCTTAGCGCGATTTCAGCCCCAGCATTTT	CASSLARFQPQHF
few	-	TRBV5-1	TRBJ1-2	TGCGCCAGCAGCTTGCCAGAACTAAACTATGGCTACACCTTC	CASSLPELNYGYTF